A selection of T cell receptor beta chains follows, all from one sample in a study of cytomegalovirus exposure and HLA in healthy donors. Data came from immunoSEQ multiplex PCR; TCRdb stores just in-frame clones and leaves some out. The sample includes approximately 150,000 clones, around 79% of them seen just once. Sequenced: PBMCs. These receptors were taken from a female donor in good health and CMV-seronegative. Each CDR3 is given with its conserved first and last residue. Fields, in order: clone size, J gene, V gene, D gene, CDR3 DNA, CDR3 protein. A D gene is named only where the DNA matches it firmly. Clone size is given for some rows only: seen once, a few or many times, or a class if the clone is expanded.

>NA|TRBJ2-6|TRBV6-4|NA
TGTGCCAGCAGCCCCGACTACTCTGGGGCCAACGTCCTGACTTTC
CASSPDYSGANVLTF
>NA|TRBJ1-1|TRBV7-9|TRBD1
TGTGCCAGCAGCCTAATCAGGGGGCAAGCGGTTGAAGCTTTCTTT
CASSLIRGQAVEAFF
>NA|TRBJ2-3|TRBV19|TRBD2
TGTGCCAGTAGTGTGGGGGGGACAGATACGCAGTATTTT
CASSVGGTDTQYF
>NA|TRBJ2-7|TRBV2|NA
TGTGCCAGCAGTGAAGGGGCAGCTCAGGGGCACGAGCAGTACTTC
CASSEGAAQGHEQYF
>NA|TRBJ2-5|TRBV28|TRBD2
TGTGCCAGCAGCTTACTTAGCGGGGGCCAAGAGACCCAGTACTTC
CASSLLSGGQETQYF
>NA|TRBJ2-7|TRBV7-9|TRBD2
TGTTCCAGCAGCTTAGATCCGCTTCAGCGGGAGCGCTACGAGCAGTACTTC
CSSSLDPLQRERYEQYF
>few|TRBJ2-2|TRBV4-2|NA
TGTGCCAGCAGCAAAGAGGAGGTCACCGGGGAGCTGTTTTTT
CASSKEEVTGELFF
>NA|TRBJ2-2|TRBV29-1|TRBD1
TGCAGCGGGGGGACAGGGGAGACCGGGGAGCTGTTTTTT
CSGGTGETGELFF
>NA|TRBJ1-5|TRBV4-3|NA
TGCGCCAGCAGCCGAGGACACCTTAGCAATCAGCCCCAGCATTTT
CASSRGHLSNQPQHF
>NA|TRBJ2-7|TRBV11-2|TRBD2
TGTGCCAGCAGCTTCTTTAATCTACGGACTAGCGGGGGGAGGGAGCAGTACTTC
CASSFFNLRTSGGREQYF
>NA|TRBJ1-2|TRBV7-2|NA
TGTGCCAGCAGTCAAGAGGGTGCGGTTAACTATGGCTACACCTTC
CASSQEGAVNYGYTF
>NA|TRBJ2-6|TRBV30|NA
TGTGCCTGGAGTGTACGAGGGCGAAGCTCTGGGGCCAACGTCCTGACTTTC
CAWSVRGRSSGANVLTF
>few|TRBJ2-1|TRBV4-3|TRBD2
TGCGCCAGCAGCCAAGTTGGGCCTAGCGGGTACAATGAGCAGTTCTTC
CASSQVGPSGYNEQFF
>once|TRBJ2-6|TRBV6-5|NA
TGTGCCAGCAGTCCAGGTTCTGGGGCCAACGTCCTGACTTTC
CASSPGSGANVLTF
>NA|TRBJ1-4|TRBV4-3|NA
TGCGCCAGCAGCCAAGATCAGAGAGGTGGGGAAAAACTGTTTTTT
CASSQDQRGGEKLFF
>few|TRBJ2-7|TRBV27|TRBD2
TGTGCCAGCAGTCCAACTCATCCTTGGTCGCGGGAGAGTAACGAGCAGTACTTC
CASSPTHPWSRESNEQYF
>NA|TRBJ2-2|TRBV27|TRBD1
TGTGCCAGCAGTTTATCCAGGGACAGGGGAGCCGGGGAGCTGTTTTTT
CASSLSRDRGAGELFF
>NA|TRBJ2-2|TRBV5-1|TRBD2
TGCGCCAGCAGCTTGGCCGGGACTAGCGGGGTCGCGAACACCGGGGAGCTGTTTTTT
CASSLAGTSGVANTGELFF
>NA|TRBJ1-5|TRBV29-1|NA
TGCAGCGCCAAACGGGGCAATCAGCCCCAGCATTTT
CSAKRGNQPQHF
>NA|TRBJ2-3|TRBV28|NA
TGTGCCAGCAGGGGGAGGGCGGGGGCTGGGAATACGCAGTATTTT
CASRGRAGAGNTQYF
>NA|TRBJ1-1|TRBV6-5|NA
TGTGCCAGCCAAATCGCTACGAACACTGAAGCTTTCTTT
CASQIATNTEAFF
>NA|TRBJ2-7|TRBV6-1|TRBD1
TGTGCCAGCAGTGAAGCCGCAGGGGGCGGAGGGGAGGAGCAGTACTTC
CASSEAAGGGGEEQYF
>NA|TRBJ2-1|TRBV4-2|TRBD2
TGTGCCAGCAGCCAAGATCTAGCGGCCACCTACAATGAGCAGTTCTTC
CASSQDLAATYNEQFF
>NA|TRBJ2-5|TRBV11-2|TRBD1
TGTGCCAGCGGCCACAGGGGGCTAGGAGAGACCCAGTACTTC
CASGHRGLGETQYF
>NA|TRBJ1-4|TRBV5-1|NA
TGCGCCAGCAGCCCGGGACACAGCGTATTTAATGAAAAACTGTTTTTT
CASSPGHSVFNEKLFF
>few|TRBJ1-6|TRBV19|TRBD1
TGTGCCAGTAGTACGGACAGGGGGGGGTCACCCCTCCACTTT
CASSTDRGGSPLHF
>NA|TRBJ2-7|TRBV11-2|TRBD2
TGTGCCAGCGGGGGGGGTGGAAACTACGAGCAGTACTTC
CASGGGGNYEQYF
>few|TRBJ1-6|TRBV25-1|TRBD1
TGTGCCAGCAGAATGACAGGGCTTAATTCACCCCTCCACTTT
CASRMTGLNSPLHF
>NA|TRBJ2-7|TRBV15|NA
TGTGCCACCAGCAGGCAGTACGAGCAGTACTTC
CATSRQYEQYF
>NA|TRBJ2-2|TRBV6-6|NA
TGTGCCAGCAGCTCACTAGGACCCACCGGGGAGCTGTTTTTT
CASSSLGPTGELFF
>NA|TRBJ1-1|TRBV7-2|NA
TGTGCCAGCAGCTTCTACACGACAGAAGCTTTCTTT
CASSFYTTEAFF
>NA|TRBJ1-2|TRBV19|TRBD1
TGTGCCAGTAGGCTCGCCGGGACAGACTATGGCTACACCTTC
CASRLAGTDYGYTF
>once|TRBJ2-7|TRBV6-5|TRBD1
TGTGCCAGCAGTTACTCGGGACAGGGGCTTCCCTACGAGCAGTACTTC
CASSYSGQGLPYEQYF
>NA|TRBJ2-1|TRBV5-1|NA
TGCGCCAGCAGCTTTTCGGAGCGGCGGGATGAGCAGTTCTTC
CASSFSERRDEQFF
>NA|TRBJ2-3|TRBV5-8|TRBD1
TGTGCCAGCAGCTTGGCAGGGGGCCGAGATACGCAGTATTTT
CASSLAGGRDTQYF
>NA|TRBJ1-1|TRBV27|TRBD1
TGTGCCAGCAGTCTAACAGGGGTCCCGAACACTGAAGCTTTCTTT
CASSLTGVPNTEAFF
>NA|TRBJ2-2|TRBV19|NA
TGTGCCAGTAGTATTGGGGGGATGAATGGGAACACCGGGGAGCTGTTTTTT
CASSIGGMNGNTGELFF
>NA|TRBJ1-6|TRBV28|NA
TGTGCCAGCAGAATCGTGCGGAATTCACCCCTCCACTTT
CASRIVRNSPLHF
>once|TRBJ1-5|TRBV19|NA
TGTGCCAGTACCTTCACCTTACAGTTCTATAGCAATCAGCCCCAGCATTTT
CASTFTLQFYSNQPQHF
>once|TRBJ1-5|TRBV6-5|NA
TGTGCCAGCACCTTATCCTCTAATAGCAATCAGCCCCAGCATTTT
CASTLSSNSNQPQHF
>once|TRBJ2-7|TRBV27|NA
TGTGCCAGCATTCCTAAGGGGGCGGGACTAGTAGGCGAGCAGTACTTC
CASIPKGAGLVGEQYF
>NA|TRBJ2-5|TRBV30|TRBD1
TGTGCCTGGACCAGGACAGGGATGCAAGAGACCCAGTACTTC
CAWTRTGMQETQYF
>NA|TRBJ2-7|TRBV18|NA
TGTGCCAGCTCACCCGCTCTCTCAACTTTGGAGCAGTACTTC
CASSPALSTLEQYF
>few|TRBJ1-3|TRBV9|NA
TGTGCCAGCAGCGTAGGCGTGAGCTCTGGAAACACCATATATTTT
CASSVGVSSGNTIYF
>once|TRBJ1-1|TRBV5-1|TRBD1
TGCGCCAGCAGCTCCGGGACAGGGGGGAACACTGAAGCTTTCTTT
CASSSGTGGNTEAFF
>NA|TRBJ1-5|TRBV6-1|NA
TGTGCCCTAGGGGGGGCCAATCAGCCCCAGCATTTT
CALGGANQPQHF
>NA|TRBJ2-7|TRBV5-1|TRBD2
TGCGCCAGCAGCCCGGGACTAGCGGACTACGAGCAGTACTTC
CASSPGLADYEQYF
>NA|TRBJ2-1|TRBV7-3|TRBD2
TGTGCCAGCAGCCCAGGACTAGCGGGAGACAATGAGCAGTTCTTC
CASSPGLAGDNEQFF
>NA|TRBJ2-3|TRBV4-1|NA
TGCGCCAGCAGCCAAGATTTGGGCCCGACCAGTTATACGCAGTATTTT
CASSQDLGPTSYTQYF
>NA|TRBJ1-1|TRBV18|NA
TGTGCCAGCACAAAGGACAGAAACATGAACACTGAAGCTTTCTTT
CASTKDRNMNTEAFF
>NA|TRBJ2-3|TRBV10-2|NA
TGCGCCAGCAGGGACTCCGCCGTCACAGATACGCAGTATTTT
CASRDSAVTDTQYF
>NA|TRBJ2-7|TRBV6-6|NA
TGTGCCAGCAGTTACGGCCAGTCCTCCTACGAGCAGTACTTC
CASSYGQSSYEQYF
>NA|TRBJ2-1|TRBV28|TRBD2
TGTGCCAGCAGCCCCGGACTAGGGGTTGGTAATGAGCAGTTCTTC
CASSPGLGVGNEQFF